This paragraph covers one T cell receptor beta chain sequence. The antigen this receptor binds is unknown. One base away there is no much larger clone; base qualities are not given. The intended sense of this specimen's time point label: persistent/refractory GD, antithyroid drugs over 5 years with positive TRAb. For both TCR sequencing and RNA sequencing, RNA was extracted from PBMCs using TRIzol. Graves' disease was diagnosed according to American Thyroid Association guidelines. Patients were recruited from an endocrinology department in Xi'an, China. Each patient gave approximately 10 milliliters of peripheral blood, collected in an EDTA anticoagulant tube. Ficoll Paque Plus density gradient separation was used to isolate PBMCs, and no further T cell sorting was performed. RNA quality was checked with an Agilent 2100 Bioanalyzer and agarose gel, and concentration with a NanoDrop 2000. This sample is drawn from a study of regulatory T cells in long-lasting Graves disease (dated by TCRdb to about 2021). As for the study more broadly: Persistent Graves' disease meant more than 5 years of antithyroid drug treatment with TSH receptor autoantibodies that stayed positive. Peripheral blood TCR sequencing and RNA sequencing compared persistent Graves' disease patients with newly diagnosed Graves' disease patients. On average, persistent Graves' disease patients in the clinical cohort had been on antithyroid drugs for about 9.7 years. A total of roughly 35 samples underwent TCR sequencing, from about 13 patients with persistent Graves' disease and about 20 patients with newly diagnosed Graves' disease. The study took place in China and was registered as a clinical trial.

The V and J ends are trimmed by 5 bases and 4 bases, leaving 8 bases between them. CDR1 and CDR2 (SGHTA, FQGTGA) derive from the germline V gene. From its cysteine to its phenylalanine, the CDR3 spans 12 amino acids. Only CDR3 DNA remains: 36 bases, in frame from the first base. What the research found in general, with its limitations: Compared with newly diagnosed patients, patients with persistent Graves' disease had lower TCR Shannon entropy and fewer highly expanded clones, which suggests clonal expansion. Patients with persistent disease shared more public clonotypes (approximately 2,500) than newly diagnosed patients did (approximately 1,000). Preferential use of TRBV28, TRBJ1-2 and TRBJ2-5 was observed in persistent disease, whereas TRBV20-1 and TRBJ2-1 were favored in newly diagnosed disease. As a limitation, the authors acknowledged that the small sample size may reduce accuracy. The study examined only peripheral blood because the primary lesion, thyroid tissue, could not be accessed. Only the TCR beta chain was sequenced and analyzed.

Library preparation employed multiplex PCR. TCRdb shows the sequencer as Illumina HiSeq 4000. iRepertoire HTBI primers and Arm-PCR amplification of CDR3 regions were used to construct TCR beta libraries. Gel purification was performed on PCR products prior to sequencing. From the authors' description of their analysis: Gene usage analysis of CDR3 amino acid clonotypes used the 62 TRBV and more than 13 TRBJ segments found across samples. COPE and FqMerger were used to merge the filtered high-quality paired reads into contigs. BLAST was used to align contigs to the IMGT TRBV, TRBD and TRBJ reference genes, and CDR3 was defined following IMGT. Clonotypes above 0.1% frequency were classified as highly expanded clones. Shannon entropy served as the measure of repertoire diversity, while the Gini coefficient captured V-J evenness. A clonotype was considered public if more than one individual shared it. TCRdb passed the public sequencing reads through fastp at Q25 and MiXCR, retaining productive beta sequences. Rows are combined by CDR3 protein, so each entry shows the most common genes and DNA. TCRdb, rather than the study authors, made the V and J calls. A total of over 650,000 distinct CDR3 sequences appear in this sample, approximately 29% of them only once. Clones ranked in the top ten supply under 55% of the sample.

The TCR originated in a female donor with Graves disease. The chain links TRBV7-3 with TRBJ1-1, with a tentative D gene TRBD1 over 6 matching bases. The sequences come from peripheral blood mononuclear cells (PBMCs), collected when the disease was refractory, from a patient treated with antithyroid drugs. CDR3 loop: CASSGQFTEAFF. The nucleotides read TGTGCCAGCAGCGGACAGTTCACTGAAGCTTTCTTT.